This T cell receptor (beta chain) was captured in a study of vaccination effects on CD4 cells after COVID-19. Clones were read by immunoSEQ multiplex PCR, and TCRdb kept only the in-frame ones, dropping some. Of under 40,000 clones detected, 68% appear once; the ten largest clones hold over 4%. Study findings and constraints: Late in the post-vaccination period, infection-induced and vaccine-induced clones underwent marked clonal contraction.

Scientists isolated CD4+ T cells after a roughly ten-day culture period ended. Vaccinated participants had no history of SARS-CoV-2 infection and tested negative for nucleocapsid antibodies. The CDR3 extends over 18 amino acids. Germline-derived CDR1 and CDR2 are SQVTM and ANQGSEA. Trimming at V came to 4 bases and at J to 0 bases, leaving 14 bases not matched to a gene. For this clone: Antigen: not known.

V gene TRBV29-1 combines with J gene TRBJ2-3; 9 bases agree with TRBD2. The receptor's source is a human donor who received a COVID-19 vaccine. Sequencing was performed on CD4+ T cells from PBMCs cultured without peptide, taken before COVID-19 vaccination. This CDR3 reads CSVGGLAQKSSSTDTQYF. The CDR3 DNA follows: TGCAGCGTTGGTGGACTAGCGCAAAAAAGCTCTAGCACAGATACGCAGTATTTT.